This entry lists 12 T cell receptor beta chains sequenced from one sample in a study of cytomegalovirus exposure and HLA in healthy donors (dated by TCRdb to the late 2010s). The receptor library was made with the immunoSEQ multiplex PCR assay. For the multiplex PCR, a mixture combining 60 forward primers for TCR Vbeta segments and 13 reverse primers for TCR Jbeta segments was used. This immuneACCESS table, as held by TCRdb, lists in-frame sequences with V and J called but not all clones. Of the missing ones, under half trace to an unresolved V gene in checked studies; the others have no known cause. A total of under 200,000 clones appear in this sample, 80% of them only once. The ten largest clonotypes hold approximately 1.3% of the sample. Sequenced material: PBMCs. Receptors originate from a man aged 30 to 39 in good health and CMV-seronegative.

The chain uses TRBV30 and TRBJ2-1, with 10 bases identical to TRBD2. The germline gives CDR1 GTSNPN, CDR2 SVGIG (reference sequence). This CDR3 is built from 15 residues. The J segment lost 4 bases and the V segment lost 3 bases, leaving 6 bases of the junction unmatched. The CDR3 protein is CAWRAGTSDYNEQFF. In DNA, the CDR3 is TGTGCCTGGAGGGCCGGGACTAGCGATTACAATGAGCAGTTCTTC.

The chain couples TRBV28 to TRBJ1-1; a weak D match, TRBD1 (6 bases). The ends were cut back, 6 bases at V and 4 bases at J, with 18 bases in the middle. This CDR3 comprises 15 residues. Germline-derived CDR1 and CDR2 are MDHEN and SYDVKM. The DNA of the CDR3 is TGTGCCAGCAGCTCCGTTGGGGGCAGGAGCACTGAAGCTTTCTTT. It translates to CASSSVGGRSTEAFF.

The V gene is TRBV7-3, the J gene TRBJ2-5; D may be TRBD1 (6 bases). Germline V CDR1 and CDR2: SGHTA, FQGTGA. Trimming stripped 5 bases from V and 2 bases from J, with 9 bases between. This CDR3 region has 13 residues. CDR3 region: CASSTQGQETQYF. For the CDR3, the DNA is TGTGCCAGCAGCACACAGGGTCAAGAGACCCAGTACTTC. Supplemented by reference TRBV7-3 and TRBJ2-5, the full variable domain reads GAGVSQTPSNKVTEKGKYVELRCDPISGHTALYWYRQSLGQGPEFLIYFQGTGAADDSGLPNDRFFAVRPEGSVSTLKIQRTERGDSAVYLCASSTQGQETQYFGPGTRLLVL.

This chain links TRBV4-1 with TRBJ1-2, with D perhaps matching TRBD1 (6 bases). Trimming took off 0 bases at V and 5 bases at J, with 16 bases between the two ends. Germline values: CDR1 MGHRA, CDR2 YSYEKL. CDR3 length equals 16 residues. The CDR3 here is CASSQDGGGAWYGYTF. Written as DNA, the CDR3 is TGCGCCAGCAGCCAAGACGGTGGGGGGGCATGGTATGGCTACACCTTC.

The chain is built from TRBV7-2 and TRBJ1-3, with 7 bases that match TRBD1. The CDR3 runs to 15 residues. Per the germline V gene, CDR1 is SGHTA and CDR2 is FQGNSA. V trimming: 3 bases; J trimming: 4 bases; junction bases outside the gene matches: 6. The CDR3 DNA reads TGTGCCAGCAGCTTCGAAGGGGGCGCAGGAAACACCATATATTTT. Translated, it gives CASSFEGGAGNTIYF.

The CDR3: CASSMGGPNEQFF. CDR3 coding DNA: TGTGCCAGCAGCATGGGGGGGCCGAATGAGCAGTTCTTC. The genes are TRBV25-1 and TRBJ2-1, with D possibly TRBD2 on 7 matching bases. Trimming took off 6 bases at V and 7 bases at J, with 13 bases between the two ends. Germline V gives CDR1 MGHDK, CDR2 SYGVNS. This CDR3 has 13 amino acids.

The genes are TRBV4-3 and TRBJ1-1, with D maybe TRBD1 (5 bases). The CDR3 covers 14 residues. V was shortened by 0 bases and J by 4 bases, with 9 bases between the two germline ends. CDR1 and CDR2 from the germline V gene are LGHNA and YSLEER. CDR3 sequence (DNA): TGCGCCAGCAGCCAAGACAGGGTTTTCACTGAAGCTTTCTTT. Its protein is CASSQDRVFTEAFF.

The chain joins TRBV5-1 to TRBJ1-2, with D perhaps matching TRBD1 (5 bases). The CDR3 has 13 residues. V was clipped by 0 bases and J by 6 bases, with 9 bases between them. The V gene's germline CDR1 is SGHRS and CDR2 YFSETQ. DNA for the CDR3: TGCGCCAGCAGCTTGGTGTTAGGGGATGGCTACACCTTC. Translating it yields CASSLVLGDGYTF.

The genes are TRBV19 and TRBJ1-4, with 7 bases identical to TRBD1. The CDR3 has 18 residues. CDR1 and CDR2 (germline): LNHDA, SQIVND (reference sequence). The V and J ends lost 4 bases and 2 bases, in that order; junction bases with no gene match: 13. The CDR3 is CASSSEAGGVWTNEKLFF. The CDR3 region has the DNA TGTGCCAGTAGTAGCGAGGCAGGGGGAGTCTGGACTAATGAAAAACTGTTTTTT. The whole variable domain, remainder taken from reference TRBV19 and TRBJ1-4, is DGGITQSPKYLFRKEGQNVTLSCEQNLNHDAMYWYRQDPGQGLRLIYYSQIVNDFQKGDIAEGYSVSREKKESFPLTVTSAQKNPTAFYLCASSSEAGGVWTNEKLFFGSGTQLSVL.

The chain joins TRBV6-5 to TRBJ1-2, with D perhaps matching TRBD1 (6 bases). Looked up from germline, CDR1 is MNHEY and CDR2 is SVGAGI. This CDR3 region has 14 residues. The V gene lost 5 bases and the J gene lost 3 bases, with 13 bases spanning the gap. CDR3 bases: TGTGCCAGCAGTCCCAACGACAGGTACTATGGCTACACCTTC. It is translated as CASSPNDRYYGYTF.

This CDR3 is CASSQLLRDRLNTEAFF. CDR3 in DNA: TGTGCCAGCTCACAACTCCTAAGGGACAGGTTGAACACTGAAGCTTTCTTT. The genes are TRBV18 and TRBJ1-1; 8 positions match TRBD1. The CDR3 consists of 17 residues. Germline CDR1 and CDR2: KGHSH and LQKENI. V trimming: 4 bases; J trimming: 0 bases; junction bases outside the gene matches: 10.

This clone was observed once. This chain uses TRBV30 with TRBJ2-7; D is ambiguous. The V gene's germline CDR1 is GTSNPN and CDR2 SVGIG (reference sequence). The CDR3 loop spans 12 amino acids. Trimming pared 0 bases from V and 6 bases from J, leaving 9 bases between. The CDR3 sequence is CAWSVRPPEQYF. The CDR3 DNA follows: TGTGCCTGGAGTGTGAGGCCTCCCGAGCAGTACTTC.